This T cell receptor beta chain was captured in a study of beta chain features in type 1 diabetes. A few counts support this clone. Its antigen is not known. Trimming took 4 bases from V and 1 from J, leaving 13 bases between them. The CDR3 is made up of 14 amino acids. The V gene's germline CDR1 is SQVTM and CDR2 ANQGSEA. What was sequenced were expressed TCRB transcripts, since all of the isolated RNA had been reverse transcribed. Measured with immunoSEQ multiplex PCR; TCRdb has only the in-frame clones, and not every one. The table shows about 410,000 clones, with roughly 14% occurring only once. Whole-study results and caveats: A possible short-template PCR bias applies equally to patients and controls.

The receptor was isolated from a man between 25 and 39 years old in good health. This sequence joins TRBV29-1 and TRBJ1-1; D gene unclear. Material: naive CD4+ T cells from blood. The CDR3 DNA reads as TGCAGCGTTGTGGTGGAGGGTGCGAACACTGAAGCTTTCTTT. Protein: CSVVVEGANTEAFF.